These 22 T cell receptor beta chains originate from one sample sequenced in a study of cytomegalovirus exposure and HLA in healthy donors. PCR amplification relied on 60 Vbeta primers (plus 13 Jbeta primers). Sequencing used immunoSEQ multiplex PCR; TCRdb keeps in-frame clones, though not all of them. The sample consists of hundreds of thousands of clones, more than 60% of them appearing once. The source material was PBMCs. Every receptor here comes from an older woman in good health and CMV-seropositive.

This chain links TRBV5-1 with TRBJ1-2; 10 bases align to TRBD1. The V gene's germline CDR1 is SGHRS and CDR2 YFSETQ. The length of the CDR3 is 15 residues. J was trimmed by 1 base and V by 4 bases; bases with no gene match: 4. The CDR3 nucleotides read TGCGCCAGCAGCGGGGGACAGGGGATTAACTATGGCTACACCTTC. Its translation is CASSGGQGINYGYTF.

This clone came up a few times. This chain joins TRBV19 and TRBJ2-1; D is possibly TRBD2 (6 bases). The germline gives CDR1 LNHDA, CDR2 SQIVND (reference sequence). There are 12 residues in the CDR3. Between the trimmed V and J ends, which lost 1 base and 8 bases, there was a span of 6 bases. This CDR3 is CASSIGGDEQFF. As DNA, the CDR3 is TGTGCCAGTAGTATAGGGGGGGATGAGCAGTTCTTC.

This chain connects TRBV7-2 to TRBJ2-7, with 12 bases matching TRBD1. Trimming at V came to 4 bases and at J to 2 bases, leaving 9 bases not matched to a gene. The germline CDR1 and CDR2 sequences are SGHTA and FQGNSA. The CDR3 runs to 17 residues. CDR3 loop: CASSSGPGTGGAYEQYF. The CDR3 DNA follows: TGTGCCAGCAGCTCCGGACCCGGGACAGGGGGCGCCTACGAGCAGTACTTC.

This clone was counted a single time. The V and J genes are TRBV5-1 and TRBJ2-3; 11 nucleotides line up with TRBD2. V trimming: 0 bases; J trimming: 3 bases; junction bases outside the gene matches: 9. This CDR3 has 18 residues. CDR1 is SGHRS and CDR2 is YFSETQ in the germline V gene. This CDR3 reads CASSLGSLAGGVTDTQYF. DNA of the CDR3: TGCGCCAGCAGCTTGGGATCTCTAGCGGGAGGAGTGACAGATACGCAGTATTTT.

The rearrangement joins TRBV9 to TRBJ2-5; the match to TRBD2 covers 9 bases. CDR1 is SGDLS, CDR2 YYNGEE, per germline. The CDR3 covers 17 residues. V shed 2 bases and J 0 bases; nucleotides not matched to a gene: 8. CDR3 protein: CASSVPLVAGDQETQYF. CDR3 DNA: TGTGCCAGCAGCGTCCCCTTAGTAGCGGGGGACCAAGAGACCCAGTACTTC. Using reference TRBV9 and TRBJ2-5 for the parts outside the CDR3, the full variable domain is DSGVTQTPKHLITATGQRVTLRCSPRSGDLSVYWYQQSLDQGLQFLIQYYNGEERAKGNILERFSAQQFPDLHSELNLSSLELGDSALYFCASSVPLVAGDQETQYFGPGTRLLVL.

This rearrangement joins TRBV6-1 to TRBJ1-5; perhaps TRBD1 as D (5 bases). This CDR3 contains 15 residues. The germline gives CDR1 MNHNS, CDR2 SASEGT. Trimming pared 6 bases from V and 2 bases from J, leaving 14 bases between. The chain's CDR3 is CASRRQPVGNQPQHF. The CDR3 DNA follows: TGTGCCAGCAGAAGACAGCCGGTGGGCAATCAGCCCCAGCATTTT.

The V gene is TRBV6-1, the J gene TRBJ2-7; maybe TRBD2 (5 bases). CDR3 size: 13 residues. Trimming shortened V by 3 bases and J by 3 bases, and 9 bases separated the two germline ends. CDR1 is MNHNS and CDR2 is SASEGT in the germline V gene. CDR3 sequence (DNA): TGTGCCAGCAGTGATGGAGGATACTACGAGCAGTACTTC. This translates into CASSDGGYYEQYF.

The chain links TRBV6-5 to TRBJ1-2; 7 bases match TRBD1. The junction had 8 bases not matched to a gene; V was cut back by 4 bases and J by 6 bases. From germline, CDR1 is MNHEY and CDR2 SVGAGI. There are 14 residues in the CDR3. CDR3: CASSSIRQGDGYTF. CDR3 bases: TGTGCCAGCAGTTCCATAAGACAGGGCGATGGCTACACCTTC.

This chain joins TRBV6-5 and TRBJ1-1; tentative D call: TRBD1 (6 bases). The germline V gene encodes CDR1 MNHEY and CDR2 SVGAGI. The V and J ends lost 2 bases and 7 bases respectively, with 8 bases between them. The CDR3 covers 12 residues. The CDR3 bases are TGTGCCAGCAGTTACGTCAGGGGTGAAGCTTTCTTT. This codes for CASSYVRGEAFF.

The chain combines TRBV18 with TRBJ1-1; D perhaps matches TRBD1 (5 bases). The germline V gene encodes CDR1 KGHSH and CDR2 LQKENI. The V and J ends lost 7 bases and 6 bases respectively, with 15 bases between them. CDR3 size: 13 residues. The CDR3 here is CASLRTGEAEAFF. In DNA form, the CDR3 reads TGTGCCAGCTTACGGACGGGGGAAGCTGAAGCTTTCTTT.

The V gene is TRBV2, the J gene TRBJ1-1; perhaps TRBD1 as D (5 bases). The V gene's germline CDR1 is SNHLY and CDR2 FYNNEI. The CDR3 is 13 amino acids. Trimming cost V 5 bases and J 4 bases, with 11 bases left between them. CDR3 nucleotide sequence: TGTGCCAGCAGTCAGGGAGGTGGCACTGAAGCTTTCTTT. This encodes CASSQGGGTEAFF.

DNA of the CDR3: TGTGCCAGCAGCAAGGGACAGGGGGCGGCCGAGCAGTACTTC. Translated, it gives CASSKGQGAAEQYF. The rearrangement joins TRBV21-1 to TRBJ2-7; TRBD1, the table's D call, lacks a check against the DNA. TRBV21-1 is listed as a pseudogene. The CDR3 is 14 residues long.

The chain carries TRBV11-2 and TRBJ1-6, with D maybe TRBD1 (5 bases). This CDR3 has 14 residues. The germline CDR1 and CDR2 sequences are SGHAT and FQNNGV. V was clipped by 7 bases and J by 5 bases, with 12 bases between them. The CDR3 here is CASTTDRNNSPLHF. The CDR3 DNA sequence: TGTGCCAGCACCACAGACAGAAATAATTCACCCCTCCACTTT.

The chain is built from TRBV5-6 and TRBJ2-5; possible D gene TRBD2, 6 bases. This CDR3 is 14 amino acids long. Germline CDR1 reads SGHDT; CDR2 reads YYEEEE. V lost 4 bases, J lost 5 bases, and 15 bases lay in between. As DNA, the CDR3 is TGTGCCAGCAGCCCGACTAGTGTCGGGGAGACCCAGTACTTC. Its protein product is CASSPTSVGETQYF.

Remarks on this clone: One end of the junction does not line up with germline, which may come from a read error. This sequence joins TRBV10-3 and TRBJ2-3; weak D call: TRBD1 (5 bases). This CDR3 is 14 amino acids long. Germline CDR1 ENHRY, CDR2 SYGVKD. This chain's CDR3 is CAVSESSQEYTQYF. CDR3 sequence (DNA): TGTGCCGTCAGTGAGTCTTCACAGGAGTATACGCAGTATTTT.

The genes are TRBV19 and TRBJ2-1; the D gene is possibly TRBD2 (7 bases). From germline, CDR1 is LNHDA and CDR2 SQIVND (reference sequence). The CDR3 loop spans 17 amino acids. V was trimmed by 6 bases and J by 0 bases, leaving 18 bases between them. CDR3 nucleotides: TGTGCCAGTAGCCTCTGGGGGGGCGGGGGCTCCTACAATGAGCAGTTCTTC. It codes for CASSLWGGGGSYNEQFF.

The chain is built from TRBV5-1 and TRBJ2-7; TRBD2 aligns across 11 bases. V lost 3 bases and J lost 6; bases outside the gene matches: 5. Germline V CDR1 and CDR2: SGHRS, YFSETQ. This CDR3 is built from 14 residues. The CDR3 nucleotides read TGCGCCAGCAGCTATAGCGGGGGGGCTGGCGAGCAGTACTTC. This codes for CASSYSGGAGEQYF.

The chain employs TRBV5-1 and TRBJ1-2; 12 nucleotides match TRBD1. The CDR3 extends over 15 amino acids. Germline CDR1 is SGHRS and CDR2 is YFSETQ. V trimming: 4 bases; J trimming: 6 bases; junction bases outside the gene matches: 7. The CDR3 reads CASSGTGGGRDGYTF. The CDR3 DNA follows: TGCGCCAGCAGCGGGACAGGGGGCGGGCGAGATGGCTACACCTTC.

The V gene is TRBV28, the J gene TRBJ1-1; 12 nucleotides line up with TRBD1. Germline V gene data show CDR1 as MDHEN and CDR2 as SYDVKM. V shed 4 bases, J shed 8 bases, and the junction held 8 bases outside the gene matches. This CDR3 contains 15 residues. The CDR3 protein is CASSSPGQGAKEAFF. CDR3 coding DNA: TGTGCCAGCAGTTCCCCGGGACAGGGGGCGAAGGAAGCTTTCTTT. The full variable domain, its missing parts supplied by reference TRBV28 and TRBJ1-1, is DVKVTQSSRYLVKRTGEKVFLECVQDMDHENMFWYRQDPGLGLRLIYFSYDVKMKEKGDIPEGYSVSREKKERFSLILESASTNQTSMYLCASSSPGQGAKEAFFGQGTRLTVV.

J is TRBJ2-5 and V is TRBV2; 11 positions agree with TRBD2. The V gene end was trimmed by 5 bases and the J gene end by 5 bases; junction bases not matched to a gene: 7. CDR3 size: 15 residues. Looked up from germline, CDR1 is SNHLY and CDR2 is FYNNEI. CDR3 coding DNA: TGTGCCAGCAGTAGGATAGCGGGGGGGCGGGAGACCCAGTACTTC. As protein: CASSRIAGGRETQYF.

V is TRBV5-3 and J is TRBJ2-5; TRBD1 might be the D (6 bases). TRBV5-3 is labeled an ORF, and its function is uncertain. This CDR3 comprises 16 residues. The V gene lost 3 bases and the J gene lost 5 bases, with 20 bases spanning the gap. The CDR3 region is CARSSSLQGRRETQYF. DNA for the CDR3: TGTGCCAGAAGCTCCTCACTACAGGGAAGGAGGGAGACCCAGTACTTC.

For the CDR3, the DNA is TGTGCCAGCTCACCCCCCGGAGGGAATGAAAAACTGTTTTTT. This translates into CASSPPGGNEKLFF. The chain joins TRBV18 to TRBJ1-4, with D hard to call. Trimming took 3 bases from V and 5 from J, leaving 10 bases between them. The CDR3 length is 14 residues. The germline gives CDR1 KGHSH, CDR2 LQKENI.